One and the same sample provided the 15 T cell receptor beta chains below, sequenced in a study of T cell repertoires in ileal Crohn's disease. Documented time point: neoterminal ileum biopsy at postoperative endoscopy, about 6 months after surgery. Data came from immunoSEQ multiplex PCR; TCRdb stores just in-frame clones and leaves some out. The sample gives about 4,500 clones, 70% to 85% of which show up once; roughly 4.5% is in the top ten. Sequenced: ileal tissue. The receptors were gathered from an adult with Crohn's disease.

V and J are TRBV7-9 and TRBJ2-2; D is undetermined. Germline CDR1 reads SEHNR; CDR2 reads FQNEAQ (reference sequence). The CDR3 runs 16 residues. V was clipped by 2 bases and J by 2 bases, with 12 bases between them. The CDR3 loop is CASSLREGGNTGELFF. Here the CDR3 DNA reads TGTGCCAGCAGCTTAAGGGAAGGCGGTAACACCGGGGAGCTGTTTTTT.

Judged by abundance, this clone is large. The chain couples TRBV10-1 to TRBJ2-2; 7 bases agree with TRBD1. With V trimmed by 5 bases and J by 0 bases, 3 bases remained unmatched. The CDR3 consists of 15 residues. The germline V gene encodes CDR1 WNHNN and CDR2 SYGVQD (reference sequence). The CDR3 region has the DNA TGCGCCAGCAGTCGGGACAGCGCGAACACCGGGGAGCTGTTTTTT. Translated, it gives CASSRDSANTGELFF.

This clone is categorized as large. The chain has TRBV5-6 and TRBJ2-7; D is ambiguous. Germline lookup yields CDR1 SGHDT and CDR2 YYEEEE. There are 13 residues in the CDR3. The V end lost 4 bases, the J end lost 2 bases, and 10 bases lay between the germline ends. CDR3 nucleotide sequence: TGTGCCAGCAGCCAGACTGCTACCTACGAGCAGTACTTC. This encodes CASSQTATYEQYF.

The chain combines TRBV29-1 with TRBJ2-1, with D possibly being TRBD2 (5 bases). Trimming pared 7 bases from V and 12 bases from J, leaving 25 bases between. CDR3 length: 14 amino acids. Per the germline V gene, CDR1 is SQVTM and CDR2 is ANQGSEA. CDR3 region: CSGSSGRAAIGQFF. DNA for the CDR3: TGCAGCGGTAGTAGTGGGAGAGCCGCCATTGGGCAGTTCTTC.

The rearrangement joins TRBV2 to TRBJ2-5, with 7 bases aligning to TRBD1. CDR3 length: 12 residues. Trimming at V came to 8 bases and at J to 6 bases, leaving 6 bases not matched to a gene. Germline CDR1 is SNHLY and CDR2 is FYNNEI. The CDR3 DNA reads TGTGCCAGCCAGGACAGGTCCAAGACCCAGTACTTC. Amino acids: CASQDRSKTQYF.

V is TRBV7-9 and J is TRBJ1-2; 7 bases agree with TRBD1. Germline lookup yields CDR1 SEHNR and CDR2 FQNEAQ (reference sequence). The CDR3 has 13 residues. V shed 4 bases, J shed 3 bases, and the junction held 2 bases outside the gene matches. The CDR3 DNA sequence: TGTGCCAGCAGCTCCCAGGGGGACTATGGCTACACCTTC. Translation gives CASSSQGDYGYTF.

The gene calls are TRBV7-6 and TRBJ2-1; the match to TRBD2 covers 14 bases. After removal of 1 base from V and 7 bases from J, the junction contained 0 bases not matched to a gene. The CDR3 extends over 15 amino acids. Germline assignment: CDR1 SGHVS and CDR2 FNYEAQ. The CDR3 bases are TGTGCCAGCAGCTTAGGACTAGCGGGAGGGAATGAGCAGTTCTTC. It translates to CASSLGLAGGNEQFF.

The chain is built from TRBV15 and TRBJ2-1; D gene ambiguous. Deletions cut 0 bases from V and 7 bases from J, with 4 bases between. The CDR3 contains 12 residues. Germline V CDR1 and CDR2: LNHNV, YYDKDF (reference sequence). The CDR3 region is CATSRDTNEQFF. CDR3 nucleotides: TGTGCCACCAGCAGAGATACGAATGAGCAGTTCTTC.

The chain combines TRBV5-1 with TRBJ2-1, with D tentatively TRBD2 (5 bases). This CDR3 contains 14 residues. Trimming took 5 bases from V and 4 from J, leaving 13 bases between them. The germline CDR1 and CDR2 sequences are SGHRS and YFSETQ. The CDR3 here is CASRDSPGYNEQFF. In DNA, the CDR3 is TGCGCCAGCAGAGACTCCCCGGGATACAATGAGCAGTTCTTC. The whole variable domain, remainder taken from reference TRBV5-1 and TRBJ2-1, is KAGVTQTPRYLIKTRGQQVTLSCSPISGHRSVSWYQQTPGQGLQFLFEYFSETQRNKGNFPGRFSGRQFSNSRSEMNVSTLELGDSALYLCASRDSPGYNEQFFGPGTRLTVL.

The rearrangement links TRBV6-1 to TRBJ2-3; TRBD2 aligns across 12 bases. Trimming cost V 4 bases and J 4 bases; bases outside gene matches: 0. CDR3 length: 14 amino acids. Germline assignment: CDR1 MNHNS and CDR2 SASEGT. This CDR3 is CASSGLAGADTQYF. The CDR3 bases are TGTGCCAGCAGTGGACTAGCGGGAGCAGATACGCAGTATTTT.

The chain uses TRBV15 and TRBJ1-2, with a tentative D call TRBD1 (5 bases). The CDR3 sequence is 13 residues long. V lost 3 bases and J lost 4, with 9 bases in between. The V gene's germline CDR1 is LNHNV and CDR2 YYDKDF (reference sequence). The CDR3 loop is CATSSDSLYGYTF. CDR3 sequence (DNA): TGTGCCACCAGCAGCGACAGCCTCTATGGCTACACCTTC.

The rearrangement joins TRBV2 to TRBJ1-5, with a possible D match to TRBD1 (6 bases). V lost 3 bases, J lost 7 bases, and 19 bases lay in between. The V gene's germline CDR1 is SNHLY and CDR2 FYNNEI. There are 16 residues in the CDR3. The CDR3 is CASSEPSRGDHQPQHF. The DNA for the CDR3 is TGTGCCAGCAGTGAGCCATCGAGGGGGGATCACCAGCCCCAGCATTTT.

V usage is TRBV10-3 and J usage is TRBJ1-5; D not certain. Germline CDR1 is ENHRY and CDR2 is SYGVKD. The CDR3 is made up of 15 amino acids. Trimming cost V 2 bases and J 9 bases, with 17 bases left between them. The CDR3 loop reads CAISEDGAGPWPQHF. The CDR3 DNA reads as TGTGCCATCAGTGAGGATGGAGCGGGCCCGTGGCCCCAGCATTTT.

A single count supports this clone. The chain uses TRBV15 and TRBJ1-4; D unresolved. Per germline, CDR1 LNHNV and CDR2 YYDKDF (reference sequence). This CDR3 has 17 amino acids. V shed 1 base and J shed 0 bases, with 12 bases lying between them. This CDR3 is CATSRVVNAATNEKLFF. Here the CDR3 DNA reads TGTGCCACCAGCAGAGTGGTTAATGCTGCAACTAATGAAAAACTGTTTTTT.

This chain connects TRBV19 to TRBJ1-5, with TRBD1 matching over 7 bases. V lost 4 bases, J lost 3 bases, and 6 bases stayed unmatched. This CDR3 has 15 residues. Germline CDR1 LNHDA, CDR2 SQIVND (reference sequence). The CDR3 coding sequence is TGTGCCAGTAGTAGCCGGGACAGTGTCAATCAGCCCCAGCATTTT. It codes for CASSSRDSVNQPQHF.